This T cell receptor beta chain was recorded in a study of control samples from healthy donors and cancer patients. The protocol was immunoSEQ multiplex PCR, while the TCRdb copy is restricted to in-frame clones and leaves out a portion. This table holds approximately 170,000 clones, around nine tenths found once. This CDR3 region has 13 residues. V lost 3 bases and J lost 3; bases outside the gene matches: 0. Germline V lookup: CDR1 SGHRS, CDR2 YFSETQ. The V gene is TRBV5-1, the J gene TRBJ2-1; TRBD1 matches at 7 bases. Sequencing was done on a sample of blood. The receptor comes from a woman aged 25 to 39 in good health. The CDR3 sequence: CASSWDSYNEQFF. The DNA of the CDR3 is TGCGCCAGCAGCTGGGACAGCTACAATGAGCAGTTCTTC.